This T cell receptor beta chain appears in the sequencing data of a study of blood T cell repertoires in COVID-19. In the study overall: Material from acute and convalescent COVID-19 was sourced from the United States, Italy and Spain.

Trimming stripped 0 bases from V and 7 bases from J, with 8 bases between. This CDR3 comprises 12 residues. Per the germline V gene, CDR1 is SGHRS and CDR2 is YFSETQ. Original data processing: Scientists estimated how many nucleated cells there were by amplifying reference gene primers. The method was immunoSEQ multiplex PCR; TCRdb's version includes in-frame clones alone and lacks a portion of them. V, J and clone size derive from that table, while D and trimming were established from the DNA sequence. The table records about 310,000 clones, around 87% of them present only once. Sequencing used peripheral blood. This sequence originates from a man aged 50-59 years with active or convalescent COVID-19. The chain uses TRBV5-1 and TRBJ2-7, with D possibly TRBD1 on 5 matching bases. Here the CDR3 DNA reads TGCGCCAGCAGCTTGGGGACACCTGAGCAGTACTTC. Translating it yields CASSLGTPEQYF.